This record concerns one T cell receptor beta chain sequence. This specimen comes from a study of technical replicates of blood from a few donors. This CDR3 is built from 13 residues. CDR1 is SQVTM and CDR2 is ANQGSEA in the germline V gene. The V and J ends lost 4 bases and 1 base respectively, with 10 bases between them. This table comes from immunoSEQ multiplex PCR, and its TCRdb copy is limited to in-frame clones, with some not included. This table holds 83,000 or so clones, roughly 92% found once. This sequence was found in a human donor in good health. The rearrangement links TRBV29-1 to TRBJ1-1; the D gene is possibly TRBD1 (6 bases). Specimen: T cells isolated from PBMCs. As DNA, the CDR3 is TGCAGCGTTGGAAGGACAGCGAACACTGAAGCTTTCTTT. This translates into CSVGRTANTEAFF.